Given below is one T cell receptor beta chain in context. These data belong to a study of blood T cell repertoires in COVID-19. The overall study: T cells, B-cell-depleted T cells, or PBMCs supplied cDNA or gDNA.

Original processing methods: Estimation of nucleated cell counts relied on the amplification of reference gene primers. Generated by immunoSEQ multiplex PCR, the TCRdb table keeps only in-frame clones and is missing some. V, J and clone size were drawn from that table, and D and trimming were deduced from the DNA. The profile covers a few hundred thousand clones, with about 85% appearing a single time and around 20% taken by the ten largest. Between the trimmed V and J ends, which lost 3 bases and 0 bases, there was a span of 13 bases. Germline loops: CDR1 ENHRY, CDR2 SYGVKD. There are 16 residues in the CDR3.

The sequenced sample consisted of PBMCs or T cells enriched from blood (not recorded which). This receptor was identified in a man in his forties or fifties who had recovered from COVID-19. The genes are TRBV10-3 and TRBJ2-3, with a weak D call TRBD2 (5 bases). CDR3: CAISDSSRPSTDTQYF. CDR3 coding DNA: TGTGCCATCAGTGATTCTAGCAGACCTAGCACAGATACGCAGTATTTT.